These 32 T cell receptor beta chains were all obtained from the same sample, sequenced in a study of CD8 T cells in ankylosing spondylitis. Each CDR3 protein is one row after TCRdb ran MiXCR on the 5' RACE reads. The profile shows over 110,000 distinct CDR3 sequences, 6.5% to 8.5% of them singletons. The sample consisted of synovial fluid, either unsorted or a sorted T cell fraction (not recorded which). These receptors were obtained from a male donor with ankylosing spondylitis.

Many counts were recorded for this clonotype. This chain connects TRBV5-1 to TRBJ2-2; 7 bases are a match to TRBD2. The germline V gene has CDR1 SGHRS and CDR2 YFSETQ. This CDR3 comprises 15 residues. V gave up 4 bases and J gave up 5 bases; unmatched junction bases: 8. CDR3 in amino acids: CASSPWGSGTGELFF. The CDR3 coding sequence is TGCGCCAGCAGCCCCTGGGGTAGCGGGACCGGGGAGCTGTTTTTT.

J is TRBJ2-4 and V is TRBV10-3; TRBD2 agrees at 11 bases. The length of the CDR3 is 17 residues. The V gene's germline CDR1 is ENHRY and CDR2 SYGVKD. J was trimmed by 9 bases and V by 2 bases; bases with no gene match: 12. The CDR3 bases are TGTGCCATCAGTGAGCAACTAGCGGGGGCCGGGGGGGGCATTCAGTACTTC. Translated, it gives CAISEQLAGAGGGIQYF.

A few counts support this clonotype. The J gene is TRBJ1-2, the V gene TRBV25-1, with D possibly being TRBD1 (5 bases). The CDR3 runs 14 residues. Trimming pared 3 bases from V and 3 bases from J, leaving 11 bases between. CDR1 and CDR2 (germline): MGHDK, SYGVNS. In nucleotides, the CDR3 is TGTGCCAGCAGTGAGTCTGGGGCGGACTATGGCTACACCTTC. Translating gives CASSESGADYGYTF.

This rearrangement joins TRBV6-4 to TRBJ2-1; 7 bases map to TRBD2. Germline lookup yields CDR1 MRHNA and CDR2 SNTAGT. Trimming at V came to 3 bases and at J to 8 bases, leaving 10 bases not matched to a gene. This CDR3 has 15 amino acids. CDR3 DNA: TGTGCCAGCAGTGATGGGACTAATTATCTGGATGAGCAGTTCTTC. Protein: CASSDGTNYLDEQFF.

The chain combines TRBV20-1 with TRBJ2-1, with 8 bases matching TRBD1. CDR3 length equals 15 residues. Germline loops: CDR1 DFQATT, CDR2 SNEGSKA (reference sequence). With 4 bases clipped from V and 3 bases from J, the junction kept 8 bases outside the gene matches. The CDR3 reads CSATSVDRGYNEQFF. CDR3 DNA: TGCAGTGCTACCTCGGTAGACAGGGGCTACAATGAGCAGTTCTTC.

The chain combines TRBV7-3 with TRBJ2-1; 9 bases fit TRBD2. The germline V gene has CDR1 SGHTA and CDR2 FQGTGA. The CDR3 spans 15 residues. With V trimmed by 2 bases and J by 4 bases, 3 bases remained unmatched. The CDR3 here is CASSLAGGWYNEQFF. CDR3 bases: TGTGCCAGCAGCTTAGCGGGGGGGTGGTACAATGAGCAGTTCTTC.

The table lists this clonotype with many counts. The chain couples TRBV20-1 to TRBJ2-7; TRBD2 agrees at 10 bases. Unmatched junction bases numbered 10, after V lost 3 bases and J lost 2 bases. The CDR3 extends over 16 amino acids. Germline values: CDR1 DFQATT, CDR2 SNEGSKA (reference sequence). In nucleotides, the CDR3 is TGCAGTGCTAGCGAGGGGACAGCGGGAGGGGCCTACGAGCAGTACTTC. This encodes CSASEGTAGGAYEQYF.

This chain joins TRBV7-2 and TRBJ1-1; D not certain. V was pared by 3 bases and J by 4 bases, with 15 bases between. Germline V gene data show CDR1 as SGHTA and CDR2 as FQGNSA. This CDR3 has 15 residues. CDR3 amino acids: CASSFSFSRVTEAFF. DNA for the CDR3: TGTGCCAGCAGCTTCAGTTTTTCGCGGGTCACTGAAGCTTTCTTT.

The sample holds many counts of this clonotype. The V and J genes are TRBV20-1 and TRBJ2-1; TRBD2 matches 12 bases. CDR1 and CDR2 (germline): DFQATT, SNEGSKA (reference sequence). V trimming: 5 bases; J trimming: 5 bases; junction bases outside the gene matches: 1. CDR3 length equals 13 residues. This chain's CDR3 is CSALAGGNNEQFF. The DNA for the CDR3 is TGCAGTGCTCTAGCGGGAGGGAACAATGAGCAGTTCTTC.

This clonotype was observed a few times. V usage is TRBV12-3 or TRBV12-4 and J usage is TRBJ2-1, with D maybe TRBD1 (7 bases). The CDR3 sequence is 15 residues long. V was trimmed by 4 bases and J by 2 bases, leaving 12 bases between them. CDR3: CASSYQGGPYNEQFF. The DNA for the CDR3 is TGTGCCAGCAGTTACCAGGGGGGTCCCTACAATGAGCAGTTCTTC.

This clonotype was counted a few times. The chain is built from TRBV3-1 and TRBJ1-3; TRBD1 aligns across 7 bases. Trimming took 4 bases from V and 0 from J; bases not matched to a gene: 6. CDR3 size: 16 residues. Germline CDR1 reads LGHDT; CDR2 reads YNNKEL (reference sequence). The chain's CDR3 is CASSPLGTASGNTIYF. The CDR3 nucleotides read TGTGCCAGCAGCCCTCTTGGGACAGCCTCTGGAAACACCATATATTTT.

A remark on this clonotype: A much larger clone lies one base from this, so it may be a read error. The chain links TRBV18 to TRBJ1-1; perhaps TRBD1 as D (5 bases). The CDR3 sequence is 15 residues long. Germline V gene sequence: CDR1 KGHSH, CDR2 LQKENI. V was pared by 1 base and J by 4 bases, with 13 bases between. The CDR3 spells CASSPRGAPSTEAFF. The CDR3 bases are TGTGCCAGCTCACCACGGGGCGCGCCCTCCACTGAAGCTTTCTTT.

This clonotype was observed at least ten times. The chain links TRBV25-1 to TRBJ1-4, with a tentative D call TRBD1 (5 bases). The CDR3 spans 17 residues. The ends were cut back, 3 bases at V and 6 bases at J, with 20 bases in the middle. Germline-derived CDR1 and CDR2 are MGHDK and SYGVNS. The CDR3 sequence is CASSDTRRGGAYEKLFF. Written as DNA, the CDR3 is TGTGCCAGCAGTGATACCCGGCGAGGCGGGGCCTATGAAAAACTGTTTTTT.

This clonotype was recorded a few times. This CDR3 reads CASSLMLGGQGSFEKLFF. The CDR3 nucleotides read TGCGCCAGCAGCTTGATGCTTGGAGGACAGGGGAGTTTCGAAAAACTGTTTTTT. The chain carries TRBV5-1 and TRBJ1-4; 9 bases are shared with TRBD1. Germline loops: CDR1 SGHRS, CDR2 YFSETQ. The CDR3 length is 18 residues. V lost 1 base to trimming and J lost 8 bases; unmatched junction nucleotides: 15. Full variable domain (outside the CDR3, taken from reference TRBV5-1 and TRBJ1-4): KAGVTQTPRYLIKTRGQQVTLSCSPISGHRSVSWYQQTPGQGLQFLFEYFSETQRNKGNFPGRFSGRQFSNSRSEMNVSTLELGDSALYLCASSLMLGGQGSFEKLFFGSGTQLSVL.

The chain links TRBV15 to TRBJ1-3; 7 nucleotides align to TRBD1. The V segment lost 0 bases and the J segment 0 bases; nucleotides outside the gene matches: 2. Germline CDR1 LNHNV, CDR2 YYDKDF (reference sequence). The CDR3 runs to 16 residues. As DNA, the CDR3 is TGTGCCACCAGCAGAGAAGGGGGCGCCTCTGGAAACACCATATATTTT. Protein product: CATSREGGASGNTIYF.

The sample holds a few counts of this clonotype. The chain combines TRBV5-6 with TRBJ2-1; 10 bases are a match to TRBD2. Germline values: CDR1 SGHDT, CDR2 YYEEEE. J was trimmed by 4 bases and V by 4 bases; bases with no gene match: 5. The CDR3 covers 15 residues. The CDR3, as DNA: TGTGCCAGCAGCCGCGGACTAGCGGTATACAATGAGCAGTTCTTC. Protein sequence: CASSRGLAVYNEQFF.

This clonotype was detected many times. The chain employs TRBV6-2 or TRBV6-3 and TRBJ2-5, with TRBD2 matching 12 bases. This CDR3 is 15 amino acids long. From germline, CDR1 is MNHEY and CDR2 SVGEGT. With 3 bases clipped from V and 5 bases from J, the junction kept 4 bases outside the gene matches. For the CDR3, the DNA is TGTGCCAGCAGTTATCGACTAGCGGGGGAGGAGACCCAGTACTTC. As protein: CASSYRLAGEETQYF.

This clonotype was seen a handful of times. The chain links TRBV27 to TRBJ1-6, with D uncertain. CDR3 length: 14 amino acids. Trimming left V 2 bases short and J 4 bases short, with 6 bases between. The germline CDR1 and CDR2 sequences are MNHEY and SMNVEV (reference sequence). The CDR3 region has the DNA TGTGCCAGCAGTTTAGATTGGTATAATTCACCCCTCCACTTT. Translated: CASSLDWYNSPLHF.

At least ten counts were recorded for this clonotype. This chain uses TRBV10-3 with TRBJ1-1; D remains ambiguous. The V end lost 6 bases, the J end lost 4 bases, and 15 bases lay between the germline ends. Germline V gene data show CDR1 as ENHRY and CDR2 as SYGVKD. The length of the CDR3 is 14 residues. This CDR3 is CAISFGRASTEAFF. CDR3 bases: TGTGCCATCAGCTTCGGGAGGGCGAGCACTGAAGCTTTCTTT.

At least ten counts were recorded for this clonotype. The chain employs TRBV5-6 and TRBJ1-5; maybe TRBD1 (5 bases). Looked up from germline, CDR1 is SGHDT and CDR2 is YYEEEE. This CDR3 is built from 14 residues. Trimming pared 6 bases from V and 5 bases from J, leaving 15 bases between. CDR3 in amino acids: CASTTMGGDQPQHF. CDR3 nucleotides: TGTGCCAGCACCACTATGGGGGGGGATCAGCCCCAGCATTTT.

In this sample, this clonotype turned up many times. The rearrangement joins TRBV30 to TRBJ2-1; D gene ambiguous. CDR1 is GTSNPN, CDR2 SVGIG, per germline (reference sequence). V dropped 1 base and J dropped 6 bases, with 10 bases sitting between them. CDR3 length: 13 residues. CDR3 loop: CAWSGFGVNEQFF. CDR3 in DNA: TGTGCCTGGAGTGGCTTCGGTGTCAATGAGCAGTTCTTC.

This clonotype was seen repeatedly, ten times or more. The rearrangement links TRBV7-2 to TRBJ1-1; D unresolved. V dropped 2 bases and J dropped 5 bases, with 12 bases sitting between them. In germline, CDR1 is SGHTA, CDR2 FQGNSA. This CDR3 region has 14 residues. The CDR3 loop reads CASSLPLLGTEAFF. In DNA form, the CDR3 reads TGTGCCAGCAGCTTACCCCTGTTAGGAACTGAAGCTTTCTTT.

This clonotype was picked up many times. The chain uses TRBV28 and TRBJ2-5; 7 bases are shared with TRBD2. Trimming cost V 7 bases and J 5 bases; bases outside gene matches: 19. Germline CDR1 MDHEN, CDR2 SYDVKM. The length of the CDR3 is 17 residues. The CDR3 nucleotides are TGTGCCAGCAACCTGGGAGCTAGCGGAGGAGGATTGGAGACCCAGTACTTC. It codes for CASNLGASGGGLETQYF.

This clonotype has ten or more counts. This chain uses TRBV20-1 with TRBJ2-3; TRBD1 might be the D (6 bases). V dropped 3 bases and J dropped 7 bases, with 17 bases sitting between them. The CDR3 is made up of 14 amino acids. CDR1 and CDR2 from the germline V gene are DFQATT and SNEGSKA (reference sequence). Written as DNA, the CDR3 is TGCAGTGCTAGGGACAGATATGGGCAAAATACGCAGTATTTT. It is translated as CSARDRYGQNTQYF.

This clonotype showed up just a few times. The genes are TRBV10-3 and TRBJ2-7; tentative D call: TRBD1 (6 bases). Trimming pared 2 bases from V and 3 bases from J, leaving 11 bases between. Per the germline V gene, CDR1 is ENHRY and CDR2 is SYGVKD. The CDR3 spans 14 residues. This CDR3 reads CAISETRGNYEQYF. CDR3 nucleotide sequence: TGTGCCATCAGTGAGACGAGGGGGAACTACGAGCAGTACTTC.

This clonotype was seen at least ten times. The chain carries TRBV6-1 and TRBJ1-4; the match to TRBD1 covers 8 bases. V was clipped by 6 bases and J by 6 bases; unmatched bases: 12. The CDR3 sequence is 16 residues long. Germline CDR1 MNHNS, CDR2 SASEGT. CDR3 sequence (DNA): TGTGCCAGCAGCCCGTCCGACAGGGGAAGATATGAAAAACTGTTTTTT. This translates into CASSPSDRGRYEKLFF.

In this sample, this clonotype turned up a few times. This sequence joins TRBV4-1 and TRBJ2-3, with unresolved D. V lost 1 base and J 5 bases, leaving 7 bases between the germline ends. This CDR3 contains 13 residues. Germline loops: CDR1 MGHRA, CDR2 YSYEKL. The CDR3 loop reads CASSQAFEDTQYF. CDR3 nucleotides: TGCGCCAGCAGCCAAGCGTTTGAAGATACGCAGTATTTT.

This clonotype was recorded a few times. J is TRBJ2-7 and V is TRBV20-1; 8 bases align to TRBD2. Unmatched junction bases numbered 9, after V lost 6 bases and J lost 5 bases. The germline V gene encodes CDR1 DFQATT and CDR2 SNEGSKA (reference sequence). The CDR3 loop spans 13 amino acids. This CDR3 is CSASGREAHEQYF. For the CDR3, the DNA is TGCAGTGCCAGTGGGCGGGAGGCCCACGAGCAGTACTTC.

This clonotype was seen repeatedly, ten times or more. The chain employs TRBV20-1 and TRBJ2-1; TRBD2 agrees at 8 bases. V shed 2 bases, J shed 13 bases, and the junction held 7 bases outside the gene matches. Germline assignment: CDR1 DFQATT and CDR2 SNEGSKA (reference sequence). The CDR3 is 12 amino acids. The CDR3 region is CSARLSGTSQFF. The CDR3 coding sequence is TGCAGTGCTAGATTGTCCGGGACTAGTCAGTTCTTC.

This clonotype was observed at least ten times. This chain connects TRBV5-1 to TRBJ2-1; D is uncertain. V gave up 4 bases and J gave up 3 bases, with 8 bases separating them. CDR3 length equals 13 residues. Per germline, CDR1 SGHRS and CDR2 YFSETQ. The CDR3 DNA follows: TGCGCCAGCAGCCCGGTGGGCTACAATGAGCAGTTCTTC. Encoded protein: CASSPVGYNEQFF.

The V and J genes are TRBV20-1 and TRBJ2-7; TRBD1 aligns across 9 bases. The junction had 6 bases not matched to a gene; V was cut back by 6 bases and J by 0 bases. CDR1 and CDR2 (germline): DFQATT, SNEGSKA (reference sequence). The CDR3 is 14 amino acids. The CDR3 here is CSAIDRGSSYEQYF. CDR3 bases: TGCAGTGCAATCGACAGGGGGAGCTCCTACGAGCAGTACTTC.

This clonotype came up many times. The chain has TRBV20-1 and TRBJ2-3, with D tentatively TRBD1 or TRBD2 (5 bases each). The CDR3 loop spans 13 amino acids. Germline V gives CDR1 DFQATT, CDR2 SNEGSKA (reference sequence). The V gene lost 4 bases and the J gene lost 4 bases, with 12 bases spanning the gap. CDR3 sequence (DNA): TGCAGTGCTAAAGGGGACCTCGCAGATACGCAGTATTTT. This codes for CSAKGDLADTQYF.